This T cell receptor (beta chain) was recorded in a study of cytotoxic CD8 clonotypes in ibrutinib-treated CLL. Study information: Once treatment had gone on for a median of roughly eleven months, range 6 to 36, response samples were drawn. On average, each sample had roughly 250,000 productive templates and more than 85,000 productive rearrangements.

This table comes from immunoSEQ multiplex PCR, and its TCRdb copy is limited to in-frame clones, with some not included. The table has some 120,000 clones, around four fifths seen once; the top ten hold 3% to 4%. Germline values: CDR1 SGDLS, CDR2 YYNGEE. V lost 4 bases to trimming and J lost 3 bases, with 11 bases between them. This CDR3 comprises 14 residues. About 2 micrograms of genomic DNA from cryopreserved PBMCs went into TCR beta libraries. J is TRBJ1-3 and V is TRBV9; D possibly corresponds to TRBD1 (5 bases). Here the sequenced sample was PBMCs, taken after 24 months of ibrutinib treatment. This sequence originates from a human donor with chronic lymphocytic leukemia. The CDR3 spells CASSPETDGNTIYF. The CDR3 DNA reads as TGTGCCAGCAGCCCAGAGACAGATGGAAACACCATATATTTT.